These T cell receptor beta chains were read from a single sample in a study of CD8+CD57+ T cells in acquired aplastic anemia. TCRdb processed the reads anew with MiXCR; each CDR3 protein has one entry. The profile shows about 470,000 distinct CDR3 sequences, around 33% of them singletons. The sequenced sample consisted of sorted CD4+, CD8+, or CD8+CD57+ T cells (not recorded which) from PBMCs. The receptors originated from a human donor with aplastic anemia. The CDR3 runs from the conserved cysteine through the conserved F or W. Fields, in order: CDR3 protein, CDR3 DNA, clone size, CDR3 length, D gene, V gene, J gene. A D gene is named only where the DNA matches it firmly. Clone sizes are given selectively: once, few, many, or a class where the clone is expanded.

CASSVPTVEKLFF	TGTGCCAGCAGTGTTCCGACAGTCGAAAAACTGTTTTTT	many	13	.	TRBV25-1	TRBJ1-4
CASSPQGSEQYF	TGTGCCAGCAGCCCCCAGGGGAGCGAGCAGTACTTC	many	12	.	TRBV9	TRBJ2-7
CASSRQVMKGTEAFF	TGTGCCAGCAGCCGACAGGTAATGAAGGGAACTGAAGCTTTCTTT	.	15	.	TRBV9	TRBJ1-1
CASSERQATNEKLFF	TGTGCCAGCAGTGAAAGGCAAGCAACTAATGAAAAACTGTTTTTT	.	15	.	TRBV2	TRBJ1-4
CASSMAGQMIYGYTF	TGTGCCAGTAGTATGGCCGGACAAATGATATATGGCTACACCTTC	many	15	.	TRBV19	TRBJ1-2
CASSGVGYGYTF	TGTGCCAGCAGTGGTGTGGGCTATGGCTACACCTTC	.	12	.	TRBV7-6	TRBJ1-2
CASSPRQYEETQYF	TGTGCCAGCAGCCCCAGACAGTACGAAGAGACCCAGTACTTC	many	14	.	TRBV7-8	TRBJ2-5
CSARENKGYEQYF	TGCAGTGCTAGAGAAAACAAGGGTTACGAGCAGTACTTC	many	13	.	TRBV20-1	TRBJ2-7
CATPGGRSDEQFF	TGTGCCACCCCGGGGGGGCGAAGCGATGAGCAGTTCTTC	.	13	TRBD2	TRBV7-4	TRBJ2-1
CASSVSSGMAGELFF	TGCGCCAGCAGTGTGTCTAGCGGGATGGCCGGGGAGCTGTTTTTT	many	15	TRBD2	TRBV10-1	TRBJ2-2
CASSLRNTQTQYF	TGTGCCAGCAGCTTACGGAACACCCAGACCCAGTACTTC	.	13	.	TRBV11-2	TRBJ2-5
CASTPIGGKGTEAFF	TGTGCCAGCACGCCGATCGGGGGGAAGGGCACTGAAGCTTTCTTT	few	15	.	TRBV6-1	TRBJ1-1
CASSQGGPEQYF	TGTGCCAGCAGTCAGGGGGGGCCCGAGCAGTACTTC	.	12	.	TRBV2	TRBJ2-7
CASSGWGSDTQYF	TGTGCCAGCAGTGGATGGGGATCAGATACGCAGTATTTT	.	13	.	TRBV25-1	TRBJ2-3
CAWRVGDTEAFF	TGTGCCTGGAGGGTAGGAGACACTGAAGCTTTCTTT	.	12	.	TRBV30	TRBJ1-1
CASSLSVTPADF	TGTGCCAGCAGTTTAAGCGTGACCCCTGCGGACTTC	.	12	.	TRBV12-3/TRBV12-4	TRBJ2-5
CASSVDQGAYNEQFF	TGTGCCAGCAGCGTAGACCAGGGGGCCTACAATGAGCAGTTCTTC	.	15	TRBD1	TRBV9	TRBJ2-1